These 11 T cell receptor beta chains were sequenced from one sample in a study of T-cell memory formation after mild COVID-19. TCRdb re-derived calls from the 5' RACE reads in MiXCR, one entry per CDR3 protein. The table has about 45,000 distinct CDR3 sequences, roughly 9% seen once. The sequencing input was PBMCs or a T cell subset sorted from them (not recorded which). These receptors originate from an adult woman who had mild COVID-19 (a few samples of this study predate the infection). Cell type and time point are not known.

The rearrangement joins TRBV2 to TRBJ2-5, with 9 positions matching TRBD1. J lost 4 bases, V lost 6 bases, and 9 bases had no gene match. The CDR3 is 15 amino acids. Germline V gives CDR1 SNHLY, CDR2 FYNNEI. The CDR3 DNA reads TGTGCCAGCAGCCATAGGGACAGGGACGCAGAGACCCAGTACTTC. It is translated as CASSHRDRDAETQYF.

The gene calls are TRBV7-2 and TRBJ2-2; 11 bases fit TRBD2. This CDR3 region has 15 residues. With V trimmed by 1 base and J by 5 bases, 0 bases remained unmatched. CDR1 is SGHTA, CDR2 FQGNSA, per germline. The CDR3 is CASSLGTSGTGELFF. CDR3 DNA: TGTGCCAGCAGCTTAGGGACTAGCGGGACCGGGGAGCTGTTTTTT.

This clonotype came up a few times. In DNA form, the CDR3 reads TGTGCCAGCAGCCCATCAGGAGGGCCCAACTATGGCTACACCTTC. This sequence encodes CASSPSGGPNYGYTF. The V call is TRBV7-8, the J call TRBJ1-2, with D unresolved. Per germline, CDR1 SGHVS and CDR2 FQNEAQ. V lost 5 bases, J lost 2 bases, and 15 bases lay in between. CDR3 size: 15 residues.

This clonotype was counted between two and nine times. V gene TRBV7-3 combines with J gene TRBJ2-1; 11 nucleotides align to TRBD2. This CDR3 has 17 amino acids. The J segment lost 6 bases and the V segment lost 4 bases, leaving 11 bases of the junction unmatched. Looked up from germline, CDR1 is SGHTA and CDR2 is FQGTGA. The CDR3 here is CASSSLAGGPNVNEQFF. The CDR3 bases are TGTGCCAGCAGCTCGTTAGCGGGAGGGCCGAATGTCAATGAGCAGTTCTTC.

There are a few counts of this clonotype. The chain couples TRBV25-1 to TRBJ1-1, with 12 bases aligning to TRBD1. V was pared by 6 bases and J by 4 bases, with 15 bases of the junction left unmatched. Germline CDR1 MGHDK, CDR2 SYGVNS. The CDR3 sequence is 18 residues long. CDR3 sequence (DNA): TGTGCCAGCAGGCCCGCGCAGGGACAGGGGGCGAAGAGCACTGAAGCTTTCTTT. The encoded protein is CASRPAQGQGAKSTEAFF.

CDR3 region: CASSYARRTGTGLGNTEAFF. CDR3 in DNA: TGTGCCAGCAGTTACGCGAGACGTACCGGGACAGGGCTAGGAAACACTGAAGCTTTCTTT. This rearrangement joins TRBV6-2 or TRBV6-3 to TRBJ1-1; 9 bases agree with TRBD1. Germline CDR1 MNHEY, CDR2 SVGEGT. V was pared by 2 bases and J by 2 bases, with 18 bases of the junction left unmatched. CDR3 length: 20 residues.

This clonotype was detected many times. The gene calls are TRBV20-1 and TRBJ2-3; TRBD2 aligns across 9 bases. With 2 bases clipped from V and 4 bases from J, the junction kept 16 bases outside the gene matches. Per the germline V gene, CDR1 is DFQATT and CDR2 is SNEGSKA (reference sequence). The CDR3 runs to 18 residues. The CDR3 reads CSARSPGGAGGPPDTQYF. CDR3 in DNA: TGCAGTGCTAGATCTCCCGGCGGGGCGGGGGGGCCTCCAGATACGCAGTATTTT.

The chain has TRBV7-2 and TRBJ2-1; a weak D match, TRBD1 (5 bases). Between the trimmed V and J ends, which lost 5 bases and 10 bases, there was a span of 15 bases. Germline CDR1 reads SGHTA; CDR2 reads FQGNSA. This CDR3 is built from 13 residues. The chain's CDR3 is CASSAQAGYEQFF. CDR3 DNA: TGTGCCAGCAGCGCCCAGGCAGGGTACGAGCAGTTCTTC.

This clonotype was seen many times. The rearrangement links TRBV6-5 to TRBJ2-3; 8 bases fit TRBD2. From germline, CDR1 is MNHEY and CDR2 SVGAGI. The V and J ends lost 5 bases and 1 base, in that order; junction bases with no gene match: 11. The CDR3 is 17 residues long. The CDR3 DNA sequence: TGTGCCAGCAGTCCTTCGGGAGGGCCGGGGGGCACAGATACGCAGTATTTT. Translation: CASSPSGGPGGTDTQYF.

This clonotype appeared many times. CDR3 loop: CASSSGALAGGAYNEQFF. The DNA for the CDR3 is TGTGCCAGCAGCTCAGGCGCACTAGCGGGGGGTGCATATAATGAGCAGTTCTTC. The chain links TRBV7-7 to TRBJ2-1, with TRBD2 identical over 12 bases. This CDR3 region has 18 residues. CDR1 is SSHAT and CDR2 is FNYEAQ in the germline V gene (reference sequence). The trim removed 4 bases at V and 7 bases at J, leaving 14 bases unmatched.

This clonotype was counted ten times or more. The rearrangement links TRBV2 to TRBJ2-1; 12 bases map to TRBD2. The V and J ends lost 6 bases and 12 bases, in that order; junction bases with no gene match: 9. The CDR3 runs to 14 residues. The germline gives CDR1 SNHLY, CDR2 FYNNEI. CDR3 coding DNA: TGTGCCAGCAGGCCTAGCGGGAGGGTAACCGGGCAGTTCTTC. Translation: CASRPSGRVTGQFF.